Listed below are T cell receptor beta chains from one sample, sequenced in a study of immune characterization of retroperitoneal liposarcoma. From the PCR reads, TCRdb called clonotypes with MiXCR, one entry per CDR3 protein. The profile shows 2,000 to 2,500 distinct CDR3 sequences, 30% to 40% of them singletons. Sample: tumor tissue. These TCRs come from a male donor with retroperitoneal liposarcoma. Both conserved end residues are part of each CDR3. A D gene is named only where the DNA matches it firmly. Clone size is shown for a subset of rows, as once, few, many or a class of expanded clone.

D gene: .
J gene: TRBJ2-7
clone size: few
V gene: TRBV6-1
CDR3 protein: CASTVSGRPSYEQYF
CDR3 DNA: TGTGCCAGCACGGTATCAGGGCGCCCCTCCTACGAGCAGTACTTC

D gene: TRBD1
J gene: TRBJ2-5
clone size: .
V gene: TRBV3-1
CDR3 protein: CASSQGQGRETQYF
CDR3 DNA: TGTGCCAGCAGCCAAGGACAGGGAAGAGAGACCCAGTACTTC

D gene: .
J gene: TRBJ2-3
clone size: .
V gene: TRBV7-2
CDR3 protein: CASSLAGGDTQYF
CDR3 DNA: TGTGCCAGCAGCTTAGCGGGAGGAGATACGCAGTATTTT

D gene: TRBD1
J gene: TRBJ2-7
clone size: few
V gene: TRBV6-6
CDR3 protein: CASRPGTGEQYF
CDR3 DNA: TGTGCCAGCAGACCCGGGACAGGCGAGCAGTACTTC

D gene: .
J gene: TRBJ2-5
clone size: .
V gene: TRBV6-2/TRBV6-3
CDR3 protein: CASSPQGPDTSETQYF
CDR3 DNA: TGTGCCAGCAGTCCCCAGGGGCCTGATACCTCAGAGACCCAGTACTTC

D gene: TRBD2
J gene: TRBJ2-1
clone size: medium-sized
V gene: TRBV7-2
CDR3 protein: CASSFRREGEQFF
CDR3 DNA: TGTGCCAGCAGCTTTCGGCGGGAGGGTGAGCAGTTCTTC

D gene: .
J gene: TRBJ2-7
clone size: large
V gene: TRBV6-1
CDR3 protein: CASSPRSPPYEQYF
CDR3 DNA: TGTGCCAGCAGTCCACGGAGTCCACCCTACGAGCAGTACTTC

D gene: TRBD2
J gene: TRBJ2-3
clone size: .
V gene: TRBV4-1
CDR3 protein: CASSPIPSGTTDTQYF
CDR3 DNA: TGCGCCAGCAGCCCCATTCCTAGCGGGACTACAGATACGCAGTATTTT

D gene: .
J gene: TRBJ2-5
clone size: .
V gene: TRBV7-6
CDR3 protein: CASSLEGLGTQYF
CDR3 DNA: TGTGCCAGCAGCTTAGAGGGACTGGGGACCCAGTACTTC

D gene: TRBD1
J gene: TRBJ2-7
clone size: .
V gene: TRBV11-3
CDR3 protein: CASSLQGADYEQYF
CDR3 DNA: TGTGCCAGCAGCCTCCAGGGGGCCGACTACGAGCAGTACTTC

D gene: .
J gene: TRBJ1-2
clone size: few
V gene: TRBV4-1
CDR3 protein: CASSQVDLGGYTF
CDR3 DNA: TGCGCCAGCAGCCAAGTGGACCTCGGGGGCTACACCTTC

D gene: TRBD2
J gene: TRBJ2-3
clone size: large
V gene: TRBV6-1
CDR3 protein: CASSYQAGVPQYF
CDR3 DNA: TGTGCCAGCAGTTATCAGGCGGGAGTACCGCAGTATTTT

D gene: TRBD2
J gene: TRBJ2-1
clone size: medium-sized
V gene: TRBV7-3
CDR3 protein: CASSSPGLAINEQFF
CDR3 DNA: TGTGCCAGCAGTTCACCGGGACTAGCGATCAATGAGCAGTTCTTC

D gene: TRBD1
J gene: TRBJ2-7
clone size: medium-sized
V gene: TRBV27
CDR3 protein: CASSYSGGPNYEQYF
CDR3 DNA: TGTGCCAGCAGTTACTCAGGGGGTCCCAACTACGAGCAGTACTTC

D gene: TRBD1
J gene: TRBJ2-1
clone size: .
V gene: TRBV27
CDR3 protein: CASTSSQGAVSYNEQFF
CDR3 DNA: TGTGCCAGCACCTCAAGCCAGGGGGCGGTAAGCTACAATGAGCAGTTCTTC

D gene: TRBD2
J gene: TRBJ2-1
clone size: few
V gene: TRBV24-1
CDR3 protein: CATGLAGYEQFF
CDR3 DNA: TGTGCCACGGGACTAGCGGGATATGAGCAGTTCTTC

D gene: .
J gene: TRBJ2-1
clone size: .
V gene: TRBV6-8
CDR3 protein: CASRSLDAYNEQFF
CDR3 DNA: TGTGCCAGCAGGTCTCTTGACGCGTACAATGAGCAGTTCTTC

D gene: TRBD2
J gene: TRBJ2-3
clone size: .
V gene: TRBV5-1
CDR3 protein: CASSVLAVEPTDTQYF
CDR3 DNA: TGCGCCAGCAGCGTCCTAGCGGTAGAACCCACAGATACGCAGTATTTT